These 11 T cell receptor beta chains originate from one sample sequenced in a study of blood T cell repertoires in COVID-19. The assay was immunoSEQ multiplex PCR, and TCRdb's table has in-frame clones only and misses some. The table includes just under 95,000 clones, less than 85% detected once. Sequenced: peripheral blood. Receptor source: a man aged 50-60 years who had recovered from COVID-19.

The chain links TRBV18 to TRBJ2-7; 7 bases fit TRBD1. Trimming removed 6 bases from V and 2 bases from J; junction bases left unmatched: 7. The CDR3 spans 14 residues. The V gene's germline CDR1 is KGHSH and CDR2 LQKENI. CDR3 DNA sequence: TGTGCCAGCTCTCCCGGGACAGCCGCCTACGAGCAGTACTTC. The encoded protein is CASSPGTAAYEQYF.

The chain joins TRBV7-9 to TRBJ1-1; D perhaps matches TRBD1 (5 bases). This CDR3 region has 16 residues. V lost 5 bases, J lost 0 bases, and 16 bases lay in between. CDR1 and CDR2 from the germline V gene are SEHNR and FQNEAQ (reference sequence). The CDR3 bases are TGTGCCAGCAGCGTATCCGGACGGGGGATGAACACTGAAGCTTTCTTT. Encoded protein: CASSVSGRGMNTEAFF.

The rearrangement uses TRBV11-3 and TRBJ2-2, with D possibly being TRBD1 (6 bases). CDR3 size: 15 residues. The germline CDR1 and CDR2 sequences are SGHNT and YENEEA. With 5 bases removed from V and 1 base from J, the gap between germline ends came to 11 bases. The CDR3 nucleotides read TGTGCCAGCAGCCCCGCCAGGGGGAACACCGGGGAGCTGTTTTTT. Protein sequence: CASSPARGNTGELFF.

The chain has TRBV5-4 and TRBJ1-2; D possibly corresponds to TRBD1 (6 bases). V was clipped by 4 bases and J by 0 bases, with 16 bases between them. Germline assignment: CDR1 SGHNT and CDR2 YYREEE (reference sequence). This CDR3 is built from 16 residues. CDR3 nucleotides: TGTGCCAGCAGCCCCGGGCAGGGGCGTTCTAACTATGGCTACACCTTC. Translating it yields CASSPGQGRSNYGYTF.

The rearrangement joins TRBV5-1 to TRBJ1-1, with D possibly matching TRBD1 (6 bases). The CDR3 spans 16 residues. V shed 6 bases and J shed 0 bases, with 18 bases lying between them. Germline CDR1 reads SGHRS; CDR2 reads YFSETQ. CDR3 coding DNA: TGCGCCAGCAAACGGCAGGGGCCCTCTATGAACACTGAAGCTTTCTTT. Translating it yields CASKRQGPSMNTEAFF.

The chain employs TRBV30 and TRBJ1-2; 11 bases align to TRBD1. Germline V gives CDR1 GTSNPN, CDR2 SVGIG (reference sequence). The CDR3 spans 17 residues. V dropped 2 bases and J dropped 3; count of bases not matched to a gene: 11. The CDR3 sequence is CAWSPRDRGGTYYGYTF. In nucleotides, the CDR3 is TGTGCCTGGAGTCCTCGGGACAGGGGGGGGACCTACTATGGCTACACCTTC. Combining the CDR3 with reference TRBV30 and TRBJ1-2 gives the whole variable domain SQTIHQWPATLVQPVGSPLSLECTVEGTSNPNLYWYRQAAGRGLQLLFYSVGIGQISSEVPQNLSASRPQDRQFILSSKKLLLSDSGFYLCAWSPRDRGGTYYGYTFGSGTRLTVV.

The chain links TRBV28 to TRBJ2-7, with D maybe TRBD2 (6 bases). Germline loops: CDR1 MDHEN, CDR2 SYDVKM. The V and J ends lost 8 bases and 2 bases respectively, with 13 bases between them. The CDR3 runs to 13 residues. CDR3 DNA sequence: TGTGCCAGCGGTAGCGGAAGGCCCTACGAGCAGTACTTC. It encodes CASGSGRPYEQYF.

The chain recombines TRBV5-1 with TRBJ1-4; 9 positions match TRBD1. This CDR3 is 15 amino acids long. V was pared by 0 bases and J by 6 bases, with 3 bases of the junction left unmatched. Germline lookup yields CDR1 SGHRS and CDR2 YFSETQ. The CDR3 spells CASSLAGTGHEKLFF. Here the CDR3 DNA reads TGCGCCAGCAGCTTGGCCGGGACAGGGCATGAAAAACTGTTTTTT.

The chain links TRBV18 to TRBJ2-2; 7 bases agree with TRBD2. This CDR3 contains 15 residues. Trimming took 10 bases from V and 6 from J; bases not matched to a gene: 14. From germline, CDR1 is KGHSH and CDR2 LQKENI. The CDR3 DNA reads as TGTGCCACCAAACGGGCTAGCGGAGAGTCCGGGGAGCTGTTTTTT. The encoded protein is CATKRASGESGELFF. The full variable domain, with the rest looked up from reference TRBV18 and TRBJ2-2, is NAGVMQNPRHLVRRRGQEARLRCSPMKGHSHVYWYRQLPEEGLKFMVYLQKENIIDESGMPKERFSAEFPKEGPSILRIQQVVRGDSAAYFCATKRASGESGELFFGEGSRLTVL.

This clone was recorded a few times. The chain employs TRBV19 and TRBJ1-1; D ambiguous. V was pared by 3 bases and J by 4 bases, with 12 bases between. The CDR3 sequence is 14 residues long. Germline V CDR1 and CDR2: LNHDA, SQIVND (reference sequence). CDR3 in DNA: TGTGCCAGTAGTATCGCAGAGCGATCCACTGAAGCTTTCTTT. Its translation: CASSIAERSTEAFF.

The chain employs TRBV3-1 (or the pseudogene TRBV3-2) and TRBJ2-1; 13 nucleotides line up with TRBD2. Germline V gene sequence: CDR1 LGHDT, CDR2 YNNKEL (reference sequence). Trimming cost V 1 base and J 10 bases; bases outside gene matches: 10. The CDR3 consists of 17 residues. CDR3: CASSQGLCGLAGDEQFF. Written as DNA, the CDR3 is TGTGCCAGCAGCCAAGGACTCTGCGGACTAGCGGGAGACGAGCAGTTCTTC.